Listed here are 28 T cell receptor beta chains from one sample, sequenced in a study of shared clonotypes between healthy human individuals (TCRdb year 2020). CD8 naive samples consisted of CD45RO-negative cells that were positively selected for CCR7, yielding a CD45RA+CCR7+ population without TemRA cells. The library was generated by the immunoSEQ multiplex PCR assay. TCRdb provides this immuneACCESS table in a form limited to in-frame rearrangements. Some clones are lacking; in checked studies, under half of them reflect an unresolved V gene, and why the rest are absent is not known. Across this sample there are about 580,000 clones, with nearly 98% seen only once. Less than 0.35% of the sample rests with the top ten. The material sequenced was naive CD8+ T cells sorted from blood. The label giving this sample's cell subset or site can be read as: CD45RA+CCR7+. The source of these receptors is a young man in good health.

The rearrangement uses TRBV28 and TRBJ2-1; 8 bases are shared with TRBD1. Germline trimming cut 5 bases from V and 4 bases from J; bases unmatched to any gene: 7. Per germline, CDR1 MDHEN and CDR2 SYDVKM. This CDR3 is 15 amino acids long. As DNA, the CDR3 is TGTGCCAGCAGTCCACAGGGGGGACCTTACAATGAGCAGTTCTTC. Protein: CASSPQGGPYNEQFF.

In DNA, the CDR3 is TGTGCCAGCAGCGTAGAGGGAGACAGCTACGAGCAGTACTTC. Its protein product is CASSVEGDSYEQYF. V usage is TRBV9 and J usage is TRBJ2-7, with D perhaps TRBD1 or TRBD2 (5 bases each). The CDR3 totals 14 residues. Germline V gene lookup returns CDR1 SGDLS and CDR2 YYNGEE. The ends were cut back, 0 bases at V and 3 bases at J, with 10 bases in the middle.

The rearrangement joins TRBV29-1 to TRBJ2-1, with D perhaps matching TRBD2 (6 bases). This CDR3 is 14 amino acids long. Trimming took off 4 bases at V and 10 bases at J, with 20 bases between the two ends. CDR1 and CDR2 (germline): SQVTM, ANQGSEA. The CDR3 DNA sequence: TGCAGCGTTGGGGTGCTAGCGCACCTCAAGGAGCAGTTCTTC. Translating gives CSVGVLAHLKEQFF.

DNA of the CDR3: TGTGCCAGCGGGATCTTTCAGGGACTAGCGCCTTCTTACGAGCAGTACTTC. This codes for CASGIFQGLAPSYEQYF. V usage is TRBV7-9 and J usage is TRBJ2-7, with 10 bases matching TRBD2. The V gene end was trimmed by 8 bases and the J gene end by 4 bases; junction bases not matched to a gene: 17. The CDR3 has 17 amino acids. Germline V lookup: CDR1 SEHNR, CDR2 FQNEAQ (reference sequence).

The chain carries TRBV13 and TRBJ1-1, with D unclear. The germline V and J ends were trimmed by 0 bases and 0 bases, with 5 bases remaining between them. Germline loops: CDR1 PRHDT, CDR2 FYEKMQ (reference sequence). CDR3 size: 14 residues. CDR3 in DNA: TGTGCCAGCAGCTTAGGGGGAGTGAACACTGAAGCTTTCTTT. It translates to CASSLGGVNTEAFF.

This sequence joins TRBV19 and TRBJ2-7; the D call may be TRBD1 or TRBD2 (5 bases each). Germline lookup yields CDR1 LNHDA and CDR2 SQIVND (reference sequence). Deletions cut 5 bases from V and 5 bases from J, with 7 bases between. The CDR3 length is 11 residues. This CDR3 is CASSVGHEQYF. The CDR3 coding sequence is TGTGCCAGTAGTGTGGGACACGAGCAGTACTTC.

V and J are TRBV2 and TRBJ1-2; no firm D call. Trimming removed 10 bases from V and 2 bases from J, with 20 bases in between. The CDR3 contains 15 residues. Germline CDR1 SNHLY, CDR2 FYNNEI. CDR3 DNA: TGTGCCACCCCGGGGTTAGTAGGAGCGAACTATGGCTACACCTTC. Its translation: CATPGLVGANYGYTF.

The chain carries TRBV11-2 and TRBJ1-1; no clear D. The CDR3 length is 12 residues. V lost 7 bases to trimming and J lost 4 bases, with 10 bases between them. Germline V gives CDR1 SGHAT, CDR2 FQNNGV. This chain's CDR3 is CASTEAATEAFF. In DNA, the CDR3 is TGTGCCAGCACCGAGGCGGCCACTGAAGCTTTCTTT.

The chain combines TRBV4-1 with TRBJ2-1; D is possibly TRBD2 (6 bases). Germline CDR1 reads MGHRA; CDR2 reads YSYEKL. V was pared by 4 bases and J by 4 bases, with 17 bases between. The CDR3 runs to 16 residues. CDR3 residues: CASSRISGTSYNEQFF. DNA for the CDR3: TGCGCCAGCAGCCGAATTTCCGGGACTTCTTACAATGAGCAGTTCTTC.

The J gene is TRBJ2-5, the V gene TRBV19; 9 bases line up with TRBD2. Germline CDR1 and CDR2: LNHDA and SQIVND (reference sequence). The J segment lost 5 bases and the V segment lost 3 bases, leaving 7 bases of the junction unmatched. The CDR3 has 15 amino acids. The CDR3 sequence is CASSIGLAGTETQYF. The CDR3 DNA reads as TGTGCCAGTAGTATCGGCCTAGCGGGAACGGAGACCCAGTACTTC.

The chain uses TRBV7-6 and TRBJ2-7, with a possible D match to TRBD1 (6 bases). The CDR3 sequence is 17 residues long. The germline gives CDR1 SGHVS, CDR2 FNYEAQ. Between the trimmed V and J ends, which lost 0 bases and 2 bases, there was a span of 17 bases. The CDR3 sequence: CASSLARTEPGTYEQYF. CDR3 in DNA: TGTGCCAGCAGCTTAGCTAGGACAGAACCAGGAACCTACGAGCAGTACTTC.

The rearrangement links TRBV18 to TRBJ1-2; D might be TRBD1 (6 bases). Trimming took off 4 bases at V and 0 bases at J, with 15 bases between the two ends. The CDR3 is 16 amino acids. Germline-derived CDR1 and CDR2 are KGHSH and LQKENI. The DNA for the CDR3 is TGTGCCAGCTCACGCTTGGACAGACCCACTAACTATGGCTACACCTTC. It is translated as CASSRLDRPTNYGYTF.

The chain combines TRBV28 with TRBJ1-1, with no clear D. The germline gives CDR1 MDHEN, CDR2 SYDVKM. This CDR3 region has 15 residues. V was cut by 1 base and J by 7 bases, with 16 bases left in between. The CDR3 region is CASSLSMTALGEAFF. CDR3 bases: TGTGCCAGCAGTTTATCAATGACCGCTCTGGGTGAAGCTTTCTTT. The full variable domain, with the rest looked up from reference TRBV28 and TRBJ1-1, is DVKVTQSSRYLVKRTGEKVFLECVQDMDHENMFWYRQDPGLGLRLIYFSYDVKMKEKGDIPEGYSVSREKKERFSLILESASTNQTSMYLCASSLSMTALGEAFFGQGTRLTVV.

The V call is TRBV7-9, the J call TRBJ2-3; 9 bases are a match to TRBD2. The CDR3 runs to 17 residues. The V and J ends lost 0 bases and 2 bases, in that order; junction bases with no gene match: 6. Germline V gene sequence: CDR1 SEHNR, CDR2 FQNEAQ (reference sequence). CDR3 residues: CASSLALAGSLTDTQYF. CDR3 DNA sequence: TGTGCCAGCAGCTTAGCTCTAGCGGGAAGCCTCACAGATACGCAGTATTTT. The variable domain in full, completed from reference TRBV7-9 and TRBJ2-3, reads DTGVSQNPRHKITKRGQNVTFRCDPISEHNRLYWYRQTLGQGPEFLTYFQNEAQLEKSRLLSDRFSAERPKGSFSTLEIQRTEQGDSAMYLCASSLALAGSLTDTQYFGPGTRLTVL.

The chain links TRBV13 to TRBJ2-2; D is undetermined. The CDR3 consists of 13 residues. Per germline, CDR1 PRHDT and CDR2 FYEKMQ (reference sequence). V was trimmed by 0 bases and J by 2 bases, leaving 1 base between them. As DNA, the CDR3 is TGTGCCAGCAGCTTAGGAAACACCGGGGAGCTGTTTTTT. Translated, it gives CASSLGNTGELFF.

The CDR3 bases are TGTGCCAGCAGCTTCTCGACTACCTCGGGGCTTGAAGCTTTCTTT. This translates into CASSFSTTSGLEAFF. The rearrangement joins TRBV13 to TRBJ1-1; D might be TRBD1 (5 bases). This CDR3 has 15 amino acids. Trimming pared 3 bases from V and 7 bases from J, leaving 18 bases between. CDR1 and CDR2 from the germline V gene are PRHDT and FYEKMQ (reference sequence).

The chain links TRBV29-1 to TRBJ1-4; D unclear. CDR1 is SQVTM and CDR2 is ANQGSEA in the germline V gene. There are 14 residues in the CDR3. Deletions cut 1 base from V and 7 bases from J, with 13 bases between. The CDR3 sequence is CSVEVRAFGEKLFF. The CDR3 nucleotides read TGCAGCGTTGAAGTACGGGCTTTCGGTGAAAAACTGTTTTTT.

The J gene is TRBJ1-2, the V gene TRBV5-1; D gene unclear. Germline CDR1 is SGHRS and CDR2 is YFSETQ. Trimming took off 0 bases at V and 2 bases at J, with 11 bases between the two ends. The CDR3 covers 15 residues. The CDR3 DNA reads TGCGCCAGCAGCTTGGACCTGGGCTTGAACTATGGCTACACCTTC. This codes for CASSLDLGLNYGYTF.

The V and J genes are TRBV4-1 and TRBJ2-7; tentatively, D is TRBD2 (6 bases). Trimming took 2 bases from V and 0 from J, leaving 11 bases between them. CDR1 is MGHRA, CDR2 YSYEKL, per germline. There are 15 residues in the CDR3. The CDR3 reads CASSQNIADSYEQYF. DNA of the CDR3: TGCGCCAGCAGCCAAAATATAGCGGACTCCTACGAGCAGTACTTC.

This sequence joins TRBV7-9 and TRBJ2-3; 12 bases are shared with TRBD2. CDR1 is SEHNR, CDR2 FQNEAQ, per germline (reference sequence). The CDR3 is 18 amino acids. V lost 3 bases, J lost 4 bases, and 11 bases stayed unmatched. In DNA, the CDR3 is TGTGCCAGCAGCTTTTTGACTAGCGGGAGTTTGATGCCAGATACGCAGTATTTT. It is translated as CASSFLTSGSLMPDTQYF. The variable domain in full, completed from reference TRBV7-9 and TRBJ2-3, reads DTGVSQNPRHKITKRGQNVTFRCDPISEHNRLYWYRQTLGQGPEFLTYFQNEAQLEKSRLLSDRFSAERPKGSFSTLEIQRTEQGDSAMYLCASSFLTSGSLMPDTQYFGPGTRLTVL.

This clone was observed once. The V gene is TRBV29-1, the J gene TRBJ2-2; 11 nucleotides align to TRBD2. CDR3 size: 18 residues. J was trimmed by 2 bases and V by 7 bases; bases with no gene match: 15. Germline V gives CDR1 SQVTM, CDR2 ANQGSEA. The CDR3, as DNA: TGCAGCGCATCCGACATTCAAGGACTAGCGGGTAACACCGGGGAGCTGTTTTTT. Translation: CSASDIQGLAGNTGELFF.

This clone came up once. CDR3 sequence reads: CASGLVGTSGAPDTQYF. CDR3 DNA: TGTGCTAGTGGTTTGGTAGGAACTAGCGGGGCCCCAGATACGCAGTATTTT. The J gene is TRBJ2-3, the V gene TRBV12-5, with TRBD2 matching 10 bases. The CDR3 covers 17 residues. V was clipped by 0 bases and J by 4 bases; unmatched bases: 7. CDR1 LGHNT and CDR2 FRNRAP come from the germline V gene.

The gene calls are TRBV6-6 and TRBJ2-7, with D perhaps TRBD1 (6 bases). The CDR3 is 15 amino acids. Germline CDR1 reads MNHNY; CDR2 reads SVGAGI (reference sequence). V was trimmed by 2 bases and J by 3 bases, leaving 14 bases between them. As DNA, the CDR3 is TGTGCCAGCAGTTACCGAACAGGGAAATACTACGAGCAGTACTTC. It translates to CASSYRTGKYYEQYF.

This clone occurred once. The J gene is TRBJ1-1, the V gene TRBV30; unclear D gene. CDR3 length: 12 residues. The germline V gene has CDR1 GTSNPN and CDR2 SVGIG (reference sequence). V shed 2 bases and J shed 4 bases, with 8 bases lying between them. CDR3 sequence (DNA): TGTGCCTGGAGTAGGGTGGGCACTGAAGCTTTCTTT. Encoded protein: CAWSRVGTEAFF.

The genes are TRBV30 and TRBJ2-1; 8 nucleotides line up with TRBD2. V shed 2 bases, J shed 6 bases, and the junction held 6 bases outside the gene matches. The CDR3 sequence is 14 residues long. The germline V gene has CDR1 GTSNPN and CDR2 SVGIG (reference sequence). CDR3 coding DNA: TGTGCCTGGAGTCGCGGGGGGAACCGCAATGAGCAGTTCTTC. Its protein is CAWSRGGNRNEQFF.

V is TRBV11-2 and J is TRBJ2-1, with D maybe TRBD2 (7 bases). This CDR3 contains 16 residues. Trimming stripped 2 bases from V and 4 bases from J, with 15 bases between. The germline V gene has CDR1 SGHAT and CDR2 FQNNGV. The CDR3 loop reads CASSLKGGDRYNEQFF. CDR3 DNA: TGTGCCAGCAGCTTAAAAGGGGGGGATCGATACAATGAGCAGTTCTTC.

The chain combines TRBV30 with TRBJ1-2, with 9 bases that match TRBD1. There are 15 residues in the CDR3. CDR1 and CDR2 from the germline V gene are GTSNPN and SVGIG (reference sequence). V was pared by 2 bases and J by 2 bases, with 6 bases of the junction left unmatched. CDR3 DNA sequence: TGTGCCTGGAGTCTGGGACAGGGAAGAAACTATGGCTACACCTTC. It yields the protein CAWSLGQGRNYGYTF. Together with reference TRBV30 and TRBJ1-2, the CDR3 gives the full variable domain: SQTIHQWPATLVQPVGSPLSLECTVEGTSNPNLYWYRQAAGRGLQLLFYSVGIGQISSEVPQNLSASRPQDRQFILSSKKLLLSDSGFYLCAWSLGQGRNYGYTFGSGTRLTVV.

The rearrangement joins TRBV25-1 to TRBJ1-1, with 8 bases lining up with TRBD1. The CDR3 has 15 residues. V lost 5 bases, J lost 5 bases, and 10 bases stayed unmatched. In germline, CDR1 is MGHDK, CDR2 SYGVNS. The CDR3 spells CASSSPGGSGTEAFF. DNA for the CDR3: TGTGCCAGCAGTTCACCAGGGGGCTCGGGGACTGAAGCTTTCTTT.